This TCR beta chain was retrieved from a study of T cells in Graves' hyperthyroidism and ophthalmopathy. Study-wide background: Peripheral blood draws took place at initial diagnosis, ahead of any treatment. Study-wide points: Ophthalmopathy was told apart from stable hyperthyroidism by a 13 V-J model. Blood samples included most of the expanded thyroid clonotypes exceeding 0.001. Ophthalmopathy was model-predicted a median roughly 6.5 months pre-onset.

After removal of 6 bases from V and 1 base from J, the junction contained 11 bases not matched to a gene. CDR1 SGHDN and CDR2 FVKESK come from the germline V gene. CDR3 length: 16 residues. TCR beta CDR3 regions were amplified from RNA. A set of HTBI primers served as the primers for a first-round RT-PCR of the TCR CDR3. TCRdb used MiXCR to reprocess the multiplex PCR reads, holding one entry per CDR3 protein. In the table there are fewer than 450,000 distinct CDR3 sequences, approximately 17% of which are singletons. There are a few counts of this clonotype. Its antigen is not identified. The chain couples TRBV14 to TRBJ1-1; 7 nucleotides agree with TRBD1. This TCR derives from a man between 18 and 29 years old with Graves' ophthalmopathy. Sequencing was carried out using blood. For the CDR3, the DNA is TGTGCCAGCAGGCTAACAGGGGAAGAGGGGAACACTGAAGCTTTCTTT. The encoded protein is CASRLTGEEGNTEAFF. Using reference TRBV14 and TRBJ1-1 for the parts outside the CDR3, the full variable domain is EAGVTQFPSHSVIEKGQTVTLRCDPISGHDNLYWYRRVMGKEIKFLLHFVKESKQDESGMPNNRFLAERTGGTYSTLKVQPAELEDSGVYFCASRLTGEEGNTEAFFGQGTRLTVV.